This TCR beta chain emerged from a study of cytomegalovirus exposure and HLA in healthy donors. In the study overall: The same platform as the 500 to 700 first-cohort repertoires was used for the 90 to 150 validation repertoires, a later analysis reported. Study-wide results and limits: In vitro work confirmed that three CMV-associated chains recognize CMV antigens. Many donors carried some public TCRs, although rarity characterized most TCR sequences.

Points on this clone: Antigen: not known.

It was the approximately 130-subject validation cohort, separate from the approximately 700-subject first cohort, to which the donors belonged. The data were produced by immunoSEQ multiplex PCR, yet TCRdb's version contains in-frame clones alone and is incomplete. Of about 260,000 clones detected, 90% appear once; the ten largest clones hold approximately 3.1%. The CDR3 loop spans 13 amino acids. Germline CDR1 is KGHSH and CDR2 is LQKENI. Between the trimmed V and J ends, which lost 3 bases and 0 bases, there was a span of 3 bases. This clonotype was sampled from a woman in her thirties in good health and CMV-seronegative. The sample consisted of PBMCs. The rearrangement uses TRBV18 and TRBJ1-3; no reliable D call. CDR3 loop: CASSPSSGNTIYF. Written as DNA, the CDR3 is TGTGCCAGCTCACCTAGCTCTGGAAACACCATATATTTT. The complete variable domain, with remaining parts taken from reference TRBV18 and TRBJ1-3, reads NAGVMQNPRHLVRRRGQEARLRCSPMKGHSHVYWYRQLPEEGLKFMVYLQKENIIDESGMPKERFSAEFPKEGPSILRIQQVVRGDSAAYFCASSPSSGNTIYFGEGSWLTVV.